The rows below give T cell receptor beta chains drawn from one sample of a study of lymphopenia after photon versus proton radiotherapy. The repertoire was sequenced with immunoSEQ multiplex PCR; TCRdb's copy has only in-frame clones and lacks some. In the table there are 150,000 to 200,000 clones, roughly nine tenths of which are singletons. Here the sequenced sample was peripheral blood, taken from a patient treated with photon-based radiotherapy. All receptors come from a man in his fifties or sixties with gastric cancer. Each CDR3 is given with its conserved first and last residue. Fields, in order: clone size, D gene, V gene, J gene, CDR3 DNA, CDR3 protein. The D gene is left open where the match is weak. Only some rows state a clone size, as once, few, many or a class for expanded clones.

clone size: NA; D gene: NA; V gene: TRBV5-4; J gene: TRBJ1-5; CDR3 DNA: TGTGCCAGCAGCTTGGGGCGCAATCAGCCCCAGCATTTT; CDR3 protein: CASSLGRNQPQHF
clone size: NA; D gene: NA; V gene: TRBV4-1; J gene: TRBJ2-1; CDR3 DNA: TGCGCCAGCAGCCAGGACATCTCCTACAATGAGCAGTTCTTC; CDR3 protein: CASSQDISYNEQFF
clone size: NA; D gene: TRBD1; V gene: TRBV5-1; J gene: TRBJ1-3; CDR3 DNA: TGCGCCAGCAGCTTGGCCCCAGGGGGTGGAAACACCATATATTTT; CDR3 protein: CASSLAPGGGNTIYF
clone size: NA; D gene: NA; V gene: TRBV28; J gene: TRBJ2-7; CDR3 DNA: TGTGCCAGCAGTTTGAGGTCCTCCTACGAGCAGTACTTC; CDR3 protein: CASSLRSSYEQYF
clone size: NA; D gene: TRBD2; V gene: TRBV11-2; J gene: TRBJ2-4; CDR3 DNA: TGTGCCAGCAGCTTAGTGTCTAGCGGCCTAGCCAAAAACATTCAGTACTTC; CDR3 protein: CASSLVSSGLAKNIQYF
clone size: NA; D gene: TRBD1; V gene: TRBV5-4; J gene: TRBJ2-5; CDR3 DNA: TGTGCCAGCAGATCGGACAGGGGGATGGGGACCCAGTACTTC; CDR3 protein: CASRSDRGMGTQYF
clone size: NA; D gene: TRBD2; V gene: TRBV5-1; J gene: TRBJ2-2; CDR3 DNA: TGCGCCAGCAGCTTGGCTAGCGGGGATACCGGGGAGCTGTTTTTT; CDR3 protein: CASSLASGDTGELFF
clone size: NA; D gene: NA; V gene: TRBV7-2; J gene: TRBJ2-1; CDR3 DNA: TGTGCCAGCAGCTTAATGTCTAGCGGAGGGGGCAATGAGCAGTTCTTC; CDR3 protein: CASSLMSSGGGNEQFF
clone size: NA; D gene: TRBD2; V gene: TRBV7-9; J gene: TRBJ2-7; CDR3 DNA: TGTGCCAGCAGCTTACACGCCTCGGGAGGTCACGAGCAGTACTTC; CDR3 protein: CASSLHASGGHEQYF
clone size: NA; D gene: NA; V gene: TRBV28; J gene: TRBJ1-1; CDR3 DNA: TGTGCCAGCAGTTTACTTATCACTGAAGCTTTCTTT; CDR3 protein: CASSLLITEAFF
clone size: NA; D gene: TRBD2; V gene: TRBV5-1; J gene: TRBJ2-3; CDR3 DNA: TGCGCCAGCAGCTTGGGCGGGAGGGCTGGCACAGATACGCAGTATTTT; CDR3 protein: CASSLGGRAGTDTQYF
clone size: NA; D gene: NA; V gene: TRBV4-2; J gene: TRBJ1-1; CDR3 DNA: TGTGCCAGCAGCCTAGGGAGCGGGGAGAACACTGAAGCTTTCTTT; CDR3 protein: CASSLGSGENTEAFF
clone size: NA; D gene: TRBD2; V gene: TRBV30; J gene: TRBJ2-7; CDR3 DNA: TGTGCCTGGAGTGTAGCGGGAGGAAACTACGAGCAGTACTTC; CDR3 protein: CAWSVAGGNYEQYF
clone size: NA; D gene: NA; V gene: TRBV7-9; J gene: TRBJ1-4; CDR3 DNA: TGTGCCAGCAGCTTGACAGTTAATGAAAAACTGTTTTTT; CDR3 protein: CASSLTVNEKLFF
clone size: NA; D gene: TRBD2; V gene: TRBV29-1; J gene: TRBJ2-2; CDR3 DNA: TGCAGCGTTGGAGTGGCGGCTAGCGGGAATATGTACACCGGGGAGCTGTTTTTT; CDR3 protein: CSVGVAASGNMYTGELFF
clone size: NA; D gene: TRBD1; V gene: TRBV2; J gene: TRBJ1-2; CDR3 DNA: TGTGCCAGCAGAGACAGGGGTGGGGAGAACTATGGCTACACCTTC; CDR3 protein: CASRDRGGENYGYTF
clone size: NA; D gene: NA; V gene: TRBV2; J gene: TRBJ1-2; CDR3 DNA: TGTGCCAGCAGCGAACAGACAGGAGGAAACTATGGCTACACCTTC; CDR3 protein: CASSEQTGGNYGYTF
clone size: once; D gene: TRBD1; V gene: TRBV5-1; J gene: TRBJ2-7; CDR3 DNA: TGCGCCAGCAGCTTGGAAGGACAGGGCTCCTACGAGCAGTACTTC; CDR3 protein: CASSLEGQGSYEQYF
clone size: NA; D gene: TRBD1; V gene: TRBV7-2; J gene: TRBJ1-3; CDR3 DNA: TGTGCCAGCAGCCCCAGGACAGGGGCGGCCGGAAACACCATATATTTT; CDR3 protein: CASSPRTGAAGNTIYF
clone size: NA; D gene: NA; V gene: TRBV5-1; J gene: TRBJ1-1; CDR3 DNA: TGCGCCAGCAGCTTGTGGGCAGGGCAGAACACTGAAGCTTTCTTT; CDR3 protein: CASSLWAGQNTEAFF
clone size: NA; D gene: NA; V gene: TRBV29-1; J gene: TRBJ2-3; CDR3 DNA: TGCAGCCAGACGGACGGCACAGATACGCAGTATTTT; CDR3 protein: CSQTDGTDTQYF
clone size: NA; D gene: NA; V gene: TRBV19; J gene: TRBJ1-2; CDR3 DNA: TGTGCCAGTAGTATAGCTTGGGCCTCCACTGATGGCTACACCTTC; CDR3 protein: CASSIAWASTDGYTF
clone size: NA; D gene: TRBD2; V gene: TRBV5-1; J gene: TRBJ2-1; CDR3 DNA: TGCGCCAGCAGCCCGGGACTAGCGGGAAGAGTTTACAATGAGCAGTTCTTC; CDR3 protein: CASSPGLAGRVYNEQFF
clone size: NA; D gene: NA; V gene: TRBV4-1; J gene: TRBJ1-4; CDR3 DNA: TGCACCAGCAGCTCATGGACAGTCCTTAATGAAAAACTGTTTTTT; CDR3 protein: CTSSSWTVLNEKLFF
clone size: NA; D gene: NA; V gene: TRBV7-2; J gene: TRBJ1-2; CDR3 DNA: TGTGCCAGCAGCTTTACAGGGTTGGAGCGCTACACCTTC; CDR3 protein: CASSFTGLERYTF
clone size: NA; D gene: TRBD1; V gene: TRBV28; J gene: TRBJ1-2; CDR3 DNA: TGTGCCAGCCGAGGGACAGGGGGCGACCAGAACTATGGCTACACCTTC; CDR3 protein: CASRGTGGDQNYGYTF
clone size: NA; D gene: TRBD1; V gene: TRBV19; J gene: TRBJ2-4; CDR3 DNA: TGTGCCAGTAGTGCACAGGGGGCGCGAGCCAAAAACATTCAGTACTTC; CDR3 protein: CASSAQGARAKNIQYF
clone size: few; D gene: NA; V gene: TRBV27; J gene: TRBJ1-5; CDR3 DNA: TGTGCCAGCAGTCCACTCCAGGGCAATCAGCCCCAGCATTTT; CDR3 protein: CASSPLQGNQPQHF
clone size: NA; D gene: TRBD1; V gene: TRBV28; J gene: TRBJ2-1; CDR3 DNA: TGTGCCAGCAGTTTTTGGGGACAGTACAATGAGCAGTTCTTC; CDR3 protein: CASSFWGQYNEQFF
clone size: NA; D gene: TRBD1; V gene: TRBV6-5; J gene: TRBJ2-2; CDR3 DNA: TGTGCCAGCAGTTCCGGACAGGGTACGCTGTTTTTT; CDR3 protein: CASSSGQGTLFF
clone size: NA; D gene: TRBD2; V gene: TRBV27; J gene: TRBJ2-7; CDR3 DNA: TGTGCCAGCAGTTTCGCGGGGAGGGCCGGGGACGAGCAGTACTTC; CDR3 protein: CASSFAGRAGDEQYF
clone size: NA; D gene: NA; V gene: TRBV28; J gene: TRBJ1-5; CDR3 DNA: TGTGCCAGCAGTTTATTCGGTCAGCCCCAGCATTTT; CDR3 protein: CASSLFGQPQHF
clone size: few; D gene: NA; V gene: TRBV28; J gene: TRBJ2-7; CDR3 DNA: TGTGCCAGCAGTCGTCGATGGGCTACCTACGAGCAGTACTTC; CDR3 protein: CASSRRWATYEQYF
clone size: NA; D gene: NA; V gene: TRBV9; J gene: TRBJ1-1; CDR3 DNA: TGTGCCAGCAGCGTAGGTGTCAGAGGGAACACTGAAGCTTTCTTT; CDR3 protein: CASSVGVRGNTEAFF
clone size: NA; D gene: NA; V gene: TRBV25-1; J gene: TRBJ2-7; CDR3 DNA: TGTGCCAGCAGTGGAGACCCGGGCGAGCAGTACTTC; CDR3 protein: CASSGDPGEQYF
clone size: many; D gene: NA; V gene: TRBV14; J gene: TRBJ1-2; CDR3 DNA: TGTGCCAGCAGCCTACAAACGACAGGCGTCTATGGCTACACCTTC; CDR3 protein: CASSLQTTGVYGYTF
clone size: NA; D gene: NA; V gene: TRBV6-5; J gene: TRBJ2-3; CDR3 DNA: TGTGCCAGCAGTTCCCCCTCTAGCACAGATACGCAGTATTTT; CDR3 protein: CASSSPSSTDTQYF
clone size: NA; D gene: TRBD2; V gene: TRBV4-2; J gene: TRBJ2-1; CDR3 DNA: TGTGCCAGCAGCCAAGATGGGCTAGCGGGAGTGGTCCACAATGAGCAGTTCTTC; CDR3 protein: CASSQDGLAGVVHNEQFF
clone size: NA; D gene: TRBD1; V gene: TRBV5-6; J gene: TRBJ1-4; CDR3 DNA: TGTGCCAGCAGCTTGATGGGACAGGGGGCTAACGAAAAACTGTTTTTT; CDR3 protein: CASSLMGQGANEKLFF
clone size: NA; D gene: NA; V gene: TRBV6-5; J gene: TRBJ1-1; CDR3 DNA: TGTGCCAGCAGTTACATTAACAGGGACACTGAAGCTTTCTTT; CDR3 protein: CASSYINRDTEAFF